This entry concerns a single T cell receptor (beta chain). Its target is not known. The data originate from a study of post-analysis software for immune sequencing data. Study results and limitations: There was significantly lower normalized Chao1 diversity in multiple sclerosis patients than in controls. When patients were compared with controls, about five TRBV segments were more frequent, TRBV5-6, TRBV5-1 and TRBV20-1 among them. Strong co-clustering by F measure linked samples that shared a preparation batch.

V was pared by 3 bases and J by 1 base, with 7 bases of the junction left unmatched. CDR1 SGHRS and CDR2 YFSETQ come from the germline V gene. This CDR3 region has 16 residues. Unique molecular identifiers featured in each of the TCR beta cDNA libraries. The yield from about 1 to 10 million T cells was some 500,000 cDNA molecules in total. MiXCR was run by TCRdb on the PCR reads, yielding one entry per CDR3 protein. The profile shows roughly 800,000 distinct CDR3 sequences, just under 30% of them singletons. This sequence joins TRBV5-1 and TRBJ2-1, with 7 bases fitting TRBD2. Material: blood. The source of this sequence is a girl under 18 with multiple sclerosis. CDR3 DNA sequence: TGCGCCAGCAGCTGGGGGGGTGATCCGTCCTACAATGAGCAGTTCTTC. Translating it yields CASSWGGDPSYNEQFF.